This T cell receptor beta chain was identified during a study of T cell responses to AZD1222 COVID-19 vaccine. Study-level information: Analyses pooled second doses at about 4 or about 12 weeks. Notes on the study in general: Unmutated variant regions reportedly attract nearly half of all spike-specific TCRs. The sample set comprised mostly white British donors with more females, and clonal diversity was possibly underestimated.

Per the germline V gene, CDR1 is SNHLY and CDR2 is FYNNEI. The CDR3 has 13 amino acids. The repertoire was sequenced with immunoSEQ multiplex PCR; TCRdb's copy has only in-frame clones and lacks some. The sample has approximately 100,000 clones, 86% seen once. For this clone: Its antigen is still unknown. The junction does not match germline at one end; this may be a read error.

This clonotype was obtained from an adult in good health. V usage is TRBV2 and J usage is TRBJ1-1; D is perhaps TRBD1 (6 bases). The material sequenced was peripheral blood, taken on day 0 of AZD1222 vaccination. Here the CDR3 reads CASSEGGARPPFF. The CDR3 DNA reads as TGTGCCAGCAGTGAAGGGGGGGCCCGTCCCCCCTTTTTT. Filled out from reference TRBV2 and TRBJ1-1, the complete variable domain reads EPEVTQTPSHQVTQMGQEVILRCVPISNHLYFYWYRQILGQKVEFLVSFYNNEISEKSEIFDDQFSVERPDGSNFTLKIRSTKLEDSAMYFCASSEGGARPPFFGQGTRLTVV.